Sequencing of this T cell receptor beta chain was carried out in a study of T cell repertoires in cytomegalovirus infection. For the study at large: Matching HLA type, along with CMV infection, was indicated by public TCR beta signatures.

TCRdb called the reads again in MiXCR, with one record for every CDR3 protein. The sample includes 250,000 or so distinct CDR3 sequences, around 9% of them seen just once. The CDR3 is 14 residues long. Germline CDR1 DFQATT, CDR2 SNEGSKA (reference sequence). V lost 0 bases to trimming and J lost 6 bases; unmatched junction nucleotides: 6. General study points: Cumulative frequency (of public TCR beta family members) identified carriers of CMV plus the relevant HLA. Clonotypes of TCR beta that were HLA-C-restricted and CMV-specific dominated the ex vivo response.

This clonotype was observed a handful of times. Its specificity is not known. This chain uses TRBV20-1 with TRBJ2-3, with TRBD2 identical over 7 bases. This TCR was sampled from a human donor in good health (CMV status not recorded). Some clones in this sample may be carry-over from other donors' samples. Sequencing was done on a sample of PBMCs. The CDR3 DNA reads TGCAGTGCTAGAGAGGGCGGGAGCTGGGATACGCAGTATTTT. Its translation: CSAREGGSWDTQYF.